These 21 T cell receptor beta chains share one sample of origin, sequenced in a study of cytomegalovirus exposure and HLA in healthy donors. With 60 Vbeta and 13 Jbeta primers, the PCR was carried out. Data came from immunoSEQ multiplex PCR; TCRdb stores just in-frame clones and leaves some out. This table has 150,000 to 200,000 clones, roughly 85% appearing once. Sequencing was carried out using PBMCs. Source of these receptors: a middle-aged woman in good health and CMV-seronegative.

The chain links TRBV29-1 to TRBJ2-7; TRBD2 aligns across 11 bases. Trimming took 4 bases from V and 3 from J; bases not matched to a gene: 2. This CDR3 comprises 13 residues. Germline V gene sequence: CDR1 SQVTM, CDR2 ANQGSEA. CDR3 DNA sequence: TGCAGCGTTGGGGGACTAGCGGTCTACGAGCAGTACTTC. Protein sequence: CSVGGLAVYEQYF.

This chain connects TRBV9 to TRBJ2-5; TRBD1 agrees at 7 bases. The CDR3 has 15 residues. Trimming removed 2 bases from V and 1 base from J; junction bases left unmatched: 5. CDR1 SGDLS and CDR2 YYNGEE come from the germline V gene. CDR3 DNA sequence: TGTGCCAGCAGCGTGTCCGGGACAGCCCAAGAGACCCAGTACTTC. This encodes CASSVSGTAQETQYF.

V is TRBV29-1 and J is TRBJ1-2; 7 bases line up with TRBD1. The CDR3 loop spans 16 amino acids. Per the germline V gene, CDR1 is SQVTM and CDR2 is ANQGSEA. Trimming cost V 6 bases and J 7 bases; bases outside gene matches: 20. CDR3 residues: CSVLSTGNSGVAGYTF. In nucleotides, the CDR3 is TGCAGCGTCCTATCGACAGGGAATAGCGGAGTCGCTGGCTACACCTTC.

This sequence joins TRBV27 and TRBJ2-7; 8 bases are a match to TRBD1. Germline loops: CDR1 MNHEY, CDR2 SMNVEV (reference sequence). The CDR3 loop spans 19 amino acids. V dropped 3 bases and J dropped 3; count of bases not matched to a gene: 19. The chain's CDR3 is CASSLIDRGSPLALYEQYF. The CDR3 coding sequence is TGTGCCAGCAGTTTGATTGACAGGGGCTCACCACTCGCCCTCTACGAGCAGTACTTC.

CDR3 nucleotides: TGTGCCAGCAGCTTAGATTCGGCGGGAGCCTACAATGAGCAGTTCTTC. Translating it yields CASSLDSAGAYNEQFF. V gene TRBV7-2 combines with J gene TRBJ2-1; TRBD2 matches at 7 bases. Trimming took 1 base from V and 2 from J; bases not matched to a gene: 5. The V gene's germline CDR1 is SGHTA and CDR2 FQGNSA. The CDR3 contains 16 residues.

The chain links TRBV4-1 to TRBJ2-5; TRBD2 matches 7 bases. V lost 1 base and J lost 4; bases outside the gene matches: 9. This CDR3 has 16 residues. The germline V gene has CDR1 MGHRA and CDR2 YSYEKL. CDR3 sequence (DNA): TGCGCCAGCAGCCAAGCTCGCGGGAGTGAAGTAGAGACCCAGTACTTC. Encoded protein: CASSQARGSEVETQYF.

The chain couples TRBV5-4 to TRBJ1-2; tentative D call: TRBD1 (5 bases). CDR3 length equals 14 residues. Trimming shortened V by 4 bases and J by 8 bases, and 18 bases separated the two germline ends. Per germline, CDR1 SGHNT and CDR2 YYREEE (reference sequence). The CDR3 DNA is TGTGCCAGCAGCCTACCCCCTAACAGGTCCGGCTACACCTTC. It translates to CASSLPPNRSGYTF. The variable domain in full, completed from reference TRBV5-4 and TRBJ1-2, reads ETGVTQSPTHLIKTRGQQVTLRCSSQSGHNTVSWYQQALGQGPQFIFQYYREEENGRGNFPPRFSGLQFPNYSSELNVNALELDDSALYLCASSLPPNRSGYTFGSGTRLTVV.

The rearrangement joins TRBV11-3 to TRBJ2-2; D may be TRBD2 (7 bases). Germline loops: CDR1 SGHNT, CDR2 YENEEA. V was trimmed by 5 bases and J by 0 bases, leaving 19 bases between them. The length of the CDR3 is 18 residues. The CDR3: CASSPGGGIISNTGELFF. The CDR3 DNA follows: TGTGCCAGCAGCCCGGGGGGCGGGATAATATCGAACACCGGGGAGCTGTTTTTT.

This sequence joins TRBV7-3 and TRBJ2-1, with 8 positions matching TRBD2. The length of the CDR3 is 18 residues. With 3 bases clipped from V and 5 bases from J, the junction kept 15 bases outside the gene matches. From germline, CDR1 is SGHTA and CDR2 FQGTGA. The CDR3 sequence: CASSFRGGKGGPNNEQFF. Written as DNA, the CDR3 is TGTGCCAGCAGCTTTCGGGGGGGAAAGGGAGGGCCTAACAATGAGCAGTTCTTC. Drawing the rest from reference TRBV7-3 and TRBJ2-1, the complete variable domain is GAGVSQTPSNKVTEKGKYVELRCDPISGHTALYWYRQSLGQGPEFLIYFQGTGAADDSGLPNDRFFAVRPEGSVSTLKIQRTERGDSAVYLCASSFRGGKGGPNNEQFFGPGTRLTVL.

The gene calls are TRBV25-1 and TRBJ2-5, with D maybe TRBD2 (5 bases). The CDR3 is 15 residues long. V lost 1 base, J lost 4 bases, and 13 bases lay in between. Germline V CDR1 and CDR2: MGHDK, SYGVNS. This chain's CDR3 is CASSEFKAGVETQYF. The CDR3 nucleotides read TGTGCCAGCAGTGAATTCAAGGCGGGTGTAGAGACCCAGTACTTC.

About this clone itself: At one boundary the junction diverges from the germline segment, which might be a read error. This rearrangement joins TRBV11-2 to TRBJ1-2; D is possibly TRBD1 (5 bases). CDR1 and CDR2 (germline): SGHAT, FQNNGV. This CDR3 is 11 amino acids long. CDR3 sequence: CASSSEGPGHF. DNA of the CDR3: TGTGCCAGCAGCTCGGAGGGCCCAGGGCACTTC.

V is TRBV10-3 and J is TRBJ2-1; 13 nucleotides agree with TRBD2. Germline CDR1 ENHRY, CDR2 SYGVKD. The ends lost 0 bases at V and 8 bases at J; junction bases unmatched: 7. This CDR3 spans 17 amino acids. CDR3 sequence (DNA): TGTGCCATCAGTGAGTCGTCCGGACTAGCGGGAGTAGATGAGCAGTTCTTC. As protein: CAISESSGLAGVDEQFF.

The chain recombines TRBV4-3 with TRBJ2-1; D unclear. In germline, CDR1 is LGHNA, CDR2 YSLEER. The CDR3 extends over 16 amino acids. Trimming removed 1 base from V and 0 bases from J, with 10 bases in between. The chain's CDR3 is CASSQGPRSSYNEQFF. The CDR3 bases are TGCGCCAGCAGCCAAGGGCCGCGGAGCTCCTACAATGAGCAGTTCTTC.

The chain is built from TRBV6-5 and TRBJ1-5; D possibly corresponds to TRBD1 (6 bases). The CDR3 sequence is 15 residues long. The V end was cut by 1 base, the J end by 7 bases, with 14 bases between. The germline V gene encodes CDR1 MNHEY and CDR2 SVGAGI. Here the CDR3 DNA reads TGTGCCAGCAGTTACTTGGGGGCCACAGGGCAGCCCCAGCATTTT. It encodes CASSYLGATGQPQHF.

The chain is built from TRBV5-4 and TRBJ1-2, with D perhaps matching TRBD1 (5 bases). This CDR3 has 13 amino acids. CDR1 SGHNT and CDR2 YYREEE come from the germline V gene (reference sequence). Trimming shortened V by 1 base and J by 3 bases, and 7 bases separated the two germline ends. CDR3 region: CASSLLGDYGYTF. The CDR3 nucleotides read TGTGCCAGCAGCTTGTTAGGGGACTATGGCTACACCTTC.

The chain links TRBV15 to TRBJ2-3; the match to TRBD1 covers 9 bases. V lost 4 bases, J lost 6 bases, and 11 bases stayed unmatched. Germline values: CDR1 LNHNV, CDR2 YYDKDF (reference sequence). The CDR3 has 16 residues. The CDR3 nucleotides are TGTGCCACCAGCATGGCGGGTGGACAGGGGCTGGATACGCAGTATTTT. It is translated as CATSMAGGQGLDTQYF.

The genes are TRBV6-6 and TRBJ1-5; tentatively, D is TRBD1 (6 bases). Germline V gene lookup returns CDR1 MNHNY and CDR2 SVGAGI (reference sequence). CDR3 length: 14 amino acids. V shed 2 bases and J shed 8 bases, with 13 bases lying between them. Written as DNA, the CDR3 is TGTGCCAGCAGTTACCCGGGGGGCATCGAGCCCCAGCATTTT. It codes for CASSYPGGIEPQHF.

The chain uses TRBV6-5 and TRBJ1-2; TRBD1 matches at 8 bases. CDR1 is MNHEY, CDR2 SVGAGI, per germline. J gave up 8 bases and V 6 bases, and 8 bases lay outside the gene matches. The CDR3 runs 13 residues. DNA for the CDR3: TGTGCCAGCAGCTCCGGACAGGGAGGGGGCTACACCTTC. Amino acids: CASSSGQGGGYTF.

The CDR3 loop is CASSHSITGLVSNQPQHF. The CDR3 DNA is TGCGCCAGCAGCCATTCCATTACGGGTCTTGTTAGCAATCAGCCCCAGCATTTT. The chain links TRBV4-1 to TRBJ1-5, with D hard to call. The CDR3 has 18 residues. Germline lookup yields CDR1 MGHRA and CDR2 YSYEKL. The V and J ends lost 3 bases and 0 bases respectively, with 18 bases between them.

The genes are TRBV7-2 and TRBJ2-5; 9 nucleotides match TRBD1. Judging by the DNA end, TRBJ2-7 fits better; the J call may be wrong. Germline V CDR1 and CDR2: SGHTA, FQGNSA. This CDR3 comprises 14 residues. CDR3 amino acids: CASSPWTGDNEQYF. The CDR3 nucleotides read TGTGCCAGCAGCCCCTGGACAGGGGATAACGAGCAGTACTTC.

The chain recombines TRBV18 with TRBJ1-1; a weak D match, TRBD1 (5 bases). The ends were cut back, 1 base at V and 5 bases at J, with 11 bases in the middle. Germline assignment: CDR1 KGHSH and CDR2 LQKENI. The CDR3 extends over 14 amino acids. CDR3 DNA sequence: TGTGCCAGCTCACCACAGGGGTTGGGGACTGAAGCTTTCTTT. It codes for CASSPQGLGTEAFF.